This T cell receptor beta chain was obtained from a study of CD8+CD57+ T cells in acquired aplastic anemia (dated by TCRdb to between 2017 and 2018). The study in broad terms: Extracted DNA from sorted CD4+ and CD8+ cells averaged around 3.5 ug, ranging from roughly 0.17 to 27.4 ug. For healthy donor samples, the average read count was around 9.8 million for CD4+ cells and roughly 11 million for CD8+ cells. General conclusions and limits of the study: CD8+ Simpson's diversity did not differ significantly between patients and healthy controls (P=0.060). Although some 28 CD8+ CDR3 sequences were shared by patients and controls, these sequences appeared highly expressed in patients and within the immunodominant clones of patients.

The study deep-sequenced TCR repertoires of sorted CD4+ and CD8+ blood T cells from severe aplastic anemia patients and healthy subjects. Ficoll-Paque density gradient centrifugation was used to isolate peripheral blood mononuclear cells. Before DNA extraction, CD4+ and CD8+ T cells were sorted by FACS or by magnetic beads. CDR3 length: 16 amino acids, cysteine to phenylalanine. Kept here is only the CDR3 DNA, which spans 48 bases and is read in frame from base 1. CDR1 SGHTA and CDR2 FQGTGA were looked up in the germline V gene. V is reduced by 5 bases and J by 0 bases, leaving a spacing of 14 bases between them. Genomic DNA was used as template for profiling of TCR beta VDJ combinations and CDR3 sequences. TCR repertoire sequencing was run on an Illumina HiSeq 2000. The original methods were these. TRBV/TRBJ rearrangement plots, CDR3 size and DJ length profiles, and Simpson's diversity index were used to evaluate the repertoires. The most abundant DNA sequence in the deep sequencing data was taken as the immunodominant clone. CDR3 amino acid sequences were screened for sharing across subjects and were compared with published repertoires and the VDJdb database. TCRdb reanalyzed the raw reads on its own, using fastp at Q25 for trimming and MiXCR for clone calling, and kept in-frame beta chains. Every CDR3 protein is listed once, alongside the most common genes and DNA of its rows. TCRdb, not the original authors, processed these V and J calls. For this sample the table gives 200,000 to 250,000 distinct CDR3 sequences, of which 30% to 40% were detected only once. The biggest ten clones account for about 1.1% of the sample.

This clonotype was counted many times. Its antigen target is currently unknown. No much larger clonotype is one base removed from it; base qualities were not supplied. The sequence was collected from a human donor in good health, serving as a control. Sequencing was carried out using sorted CD4+, CD8+, or CD8+CD57+ T cells (not recorded which) from PBMCs. This chain joins TRBV7-3 to TRBJ2-1; TRBD2 is a possible D gene, resting on 6 matching bases. The nucleotide sequence is given as TGTGCCAGCAGCAAGAGGAGGGAGAGCTCCTACAATGAGCAGTTCTTC. It specifies CASSKRRESSYNEQFF.